The present T cell receptor beta chain was sequenced within a study of T cells in Graves' hyperthyroidism and ophthalmopathy. Whole-study context: Pretreatment peripheral blood was obtained at initial diagnosis.

Researchers took RNA transcripts and amplified the TCR beta CDR3 regions from them. When the TCR CDR3 underwent first-round RT-PCR, the HTBI primer set was used. Using its own MiXCR run on the multiplex PCR reads, TCRdb lists one record per CDR3 protein. The repertoire holds hundreds of thousands of distinct CDR3 sequences, with about 20% as singletons. Per the germline V gene, CDR1 is MNHNS and CDR2 is SASEGT. The CDR3 is 15 residues long. The ends lost 5 bases at V and 2 bases at J; junction bases unmatched: 6. Study-wide findings and caveats: Most thyroid clonotypes expanded above 0.001 appeared in blood too.

This clonotype was seen at least ten times. Antigen specificity is unknown. The V call is TRBV6-1, the J call TRBJ2-7; 10 positions match TRBD1. This clonotype originated in a woman under 30 with Graves' hyperthyroidism. The sequenced sample consisted of blood. In DNA, the CDR3 is TGTGCCAGCAGTACACCGGGACAGGGGACCTACGAGCAGTACTTC. Translation gives CASSTPGQGTYEQYF.